This TCR beta chain was captured in a study of T-cell memory formation after mild COVID-19. Study-wide results and caveats: Contracting clones localized mainly to CM and EM when CD4+ and mainly to EMRA when CD8+. CD4/CD8 balance held among clones contracting day 15 to 85, and later expanders leaned CD4+.

MiXCR, run by TCRdb on the 5' RACE reads, gives a single entry per CDR3 protein. Of approximately 340,000 distinct CDR3 sequences detected, more than 15% appear once; the ten largest clones hold around 22%. Only a few counts were recorded for this clonotype. Its antigen is unidentified. Trimming left V 2 bases short and J 0 bases short, with 8 bases between. Looked up from germline, CDR1 is SGHTA and CDR2 is FQGNSA. The CDR3 runs to 16 residues. The receptor's source is a man younger than 35 who had mild COVID-19 (a few samples of this study predate the infection). Cell type and time point are not known. The chain joins TRBV7-2 to TRBJ2-6; no clear D gene. Source material: PBMCs or a T cell subset sorted from them (not recorded which). The DNA for the CDR3 is TGTGCCAGCAGCTTATCCCGGAGCTCTGGGGCCAACGTCCTGACTTTC. Residues: CASSLSRSSGANVLTF. The full variable domain, completed using reference TRBV7-2 and TRBJ2-6, is GAGVSQSPSNKVTEKGKDVELRCDPISGHTALYWYRQSLGQGLEFLIYFQGNSAPDKSGLPSDRFSAERTGGSVSTLTIQRTQQEDSAVYLCASSLSRSSGANVLTFGAGSRLTVL.